The entry below gives a single TCR beta chain sequence along with its context. Antigen specificity is unknown. This sample is part of a study of shared clonotypes between healthy human individuals. Findings and caveats of the study: Relative to memory subsets, naive subsets generally showed larger estimated richness.

Naive CD8 cells were CD45RO-negative, positively selected for CCR7, excluding terminally differentiated effector memory CD45RA+ cells. DNA at 150 to 200 ng, tens of thousands of T cell genomes, went into sorted-subset replicate PCRs. This table comes from immunoSEQ multiplex PCR, and its TCRdb copy is limited to in-frame clones, with some not included. This table holds millions of clones, roughly 91% found once. This CDR3 is built from 17 residues. Trimming cost V 2 bases and J 10 bases, with 26 bases left between them. CDR1 SNHLY and CDR2 FYNNEI come from the germline V gene. Material: naive CD8+ T cells from PBMCs. The chain recombines TRBV2 with TRBJ1-2; D is possibly TRBD1 (6 bases). The sequence was obtained from a man in his late teens or twenties in good health. Some clones in this sample may be carry-over from other donors' samples. The CDR3 DNA reads TGTGCCAGCAGTGAACCGAGACAGGTAACTAGCTGGACGACCTACACCTTC. Translating it yields CASSEPRQVTSWTTYTF.